These 11 T cell receptor beta chains came from one sample sequenced in a study of cytomegalovirus exposure and HLA in healthy donors. Primers included in the PCR were 60 Vbeta and 13 Jbeta primers. Here immunoSEQ multiplex PCR was the method, and the copy in TCRdb shows in-frame clones only, minus some. The sample has about 96,000 clones; roughly 80% are singletons. Source material: PBMCs. The receptors were gathered from a man aged 45 to 65 in good health and CMV-seropositive.

The chain joins TRBV27 to TRBJ2-5; D not resolved. The J call may be incorrect, as the DNA end agrees better with TRBJ2-7. CDR3 length equals 11 residues. Germline V gene sequence: CDR1 MNHEY, CDR2 SMNVEV (reference sequence). In DNA form, the CDR3 reads TGTGCCAGCAGTTGGGGCTACGAGCAGTACTTC. Translation: CASSWGYEQYF.

The J gene is TRBJ2-1, the V gene TRBV7-2; D possibly corresponds to TRBD1 (6 bases). In germline, CDR1 is SGHTA, CDR2 FQGNSA. The CDR3 is made up of 13 amino acids. V was pared by 8 bases and J by 4 bases, with 12 bases between. The CDR3 loop is CASWDTFYNEQFF. CDR3 coding DNA: TGTGCCAGCTGGGACACCTTTTACAATGAGCAGTTCTTC.

This chain uses TRBV6-6 with TRBJ1-1, with D hard to call. The length of the CDR3 is 12 residues. Germline assignment: CDR1 MNHNY and CDR2 SVGAGI (reference sequence). Trimming took off 6 bases at V and 5 bases at J, with 10 bases between the two ends. The CDR3 loop is CASSHRVTEAFF. The CDR3 DNA sequence: TGTGCCAGCAGCCACCGGGTTACTGAAGCTTTCTTT.

The gene calls are TRBV9 and TRBJ1-5; D uncertain. Trimming pared 0 bases from V and 4 bases from J, leaving 8 bases between. The CDR3 is made up of 14 amino acids. The V gene's germline CDR1 is SGDLS and CDR2 YYNGEE. CDR3 amino acids: CASSVGVANQPQHF. CDR3 DNA sequence: TGTGCCAGCAGCGTAGGCGTTGCAAATCAGCCCCAGCATTTT. Based on the CDR3 plus reference TRBV9 and TRBJ1-5, the full variable domain is DSGVTQTPKHLITATGQRVTLRCSPRSGDLSVYWYQQSLDQGLQFLIQYYNGEERAKGNILERFSAQQFPDLHSELNLSSLELGDSALYFCASSVGVANQPQHFGDGTRLSIL.

This chain uses TRBV7-9 with TRBJ1-5; 7 bases fit TRBD1. CDR1 and CDR2 from the germline V gene are SEHNR and FQNEAQ (reference sequence). Trimming cost V 5 bases and J 6 bases; bases outside gene matches: 10. The length of the CDR3 is 15 residues. CDR3 coding DNA: TGTGCCAGCAGCCTAGACAGGGAATTGGGTCAGCCCCAGCATTTT. It specifies CASSLDRELGQPQHF.

This chain links TRBV6-5 with TRBJ2-1, with 7 bases aligning to TRBD1. Germline V gene lookup returns CDR1 MNHEY and CDR2 SVGAGI. Trimming at V came to 8 bases and at J to 1 base, leaving 8 bases not matched to a gene. This CDR3 has 15 residues. The CDR3 here is CASCRDSASYNEQFF. The CDR3 DNA is TGTGCCAGCTGCCGGGACAGCGCGTCCTACAATGAGCAGTTCTTC.

V usage is TRBV20-1 and J usage is TRBJ1-5; D not certain. This CDR3 is 11 amino acids long. CDR1 DFQATT and CDR2 SNEGSKA come from the germline V gene (reference sequence). V lost 3 bases and J lost 5, with 5 bases in between. The CDR3 is CSASRDQPQHF. In DNA form, the CDR3 reads TGCAGTGCTAGTCGAGATCAGCCCCAGCATTTT.

V gene TRBV28 combines with J gene TRBJ1-2; maybe TRBD1 (6 bases). The CDR3 consists of 14 residues. Germline V CDR1 and CDR2: MDHEN, SYDVKM. Deletions cut 7 bases from V and 7 bases from J, with 19 bases between. The chain's CDR3 is CASTSPGGGGGYTF. The CDR3 nucleotides are TGTGCCAGCACTTCCCCGGGGGGGGGCGGTGGCTACACCTTC.

V and J are TRBV18 and TRBJ1-1; D possibly corresponds to TRBD1 (5 bases). CDR1 is KGHSH, CDR2 LQKENI, per germline. CDR3 length equals 23 residues. The ends were cut back, 0 bases at V and 1 base at J, with 33 bases in the middle. CDR3 in amino acids: CASSPPRYKKDQKLTARNTEAFF. The CDR3 nucleotides read TGTGCCAGCTCACCACCGCGATACAAGAAGGACCAGAAATTGACAGCAAGGAACACTGAAGCTTTCTTT. Complete variable domain (other parts from reference TRBV18 and TRBJ1-1): NAGVMQNPRHLVRRRGQEARLRCSPMKGHSHVYWYRQLPEEGLKFMVYLQKENIIDESGMPKERFSAEFPKEGPSILRIQQVVRGDSAAYFCASSPPRYKKDQKLTARNTEAFFGQGTRLTVV.

The chain combines TRBV9 with TRBJ2-1; 8 nucleotides match TRBD1. With V trimmed by 3 bases and J by 0 bases, 5 bases remained unmatched. The length of the CDR3 is 16 residues. The germline V gene encodes CDR1 SGDLS and CDR2 YYNGEE. CDR3 DNA: TGTGCCAGCAGCGCTGGGGACAGGCACTCCTACAATGAGCAGTTCTTC. This sequence encodes CASSAGDRHSYNEQFF.

This clone was counted only a few times. This chain uses TRBV15 with TRBJ2-5, with a possible D match to TRBD2 (6 bases). The CDR3 runs to 14 residues. Germline V CDR1 and CDR2: LNHNV, YYDKDF (reference sequence). V was pared by 0 bases and J by 5 bases, with 10 bases between. For the CDR3, the DNA is TGTGCCACCAGCAGAGAAGGCCTAGCGGAGACCCAGTACTTC. It encodes CATSREGLAETQYF.